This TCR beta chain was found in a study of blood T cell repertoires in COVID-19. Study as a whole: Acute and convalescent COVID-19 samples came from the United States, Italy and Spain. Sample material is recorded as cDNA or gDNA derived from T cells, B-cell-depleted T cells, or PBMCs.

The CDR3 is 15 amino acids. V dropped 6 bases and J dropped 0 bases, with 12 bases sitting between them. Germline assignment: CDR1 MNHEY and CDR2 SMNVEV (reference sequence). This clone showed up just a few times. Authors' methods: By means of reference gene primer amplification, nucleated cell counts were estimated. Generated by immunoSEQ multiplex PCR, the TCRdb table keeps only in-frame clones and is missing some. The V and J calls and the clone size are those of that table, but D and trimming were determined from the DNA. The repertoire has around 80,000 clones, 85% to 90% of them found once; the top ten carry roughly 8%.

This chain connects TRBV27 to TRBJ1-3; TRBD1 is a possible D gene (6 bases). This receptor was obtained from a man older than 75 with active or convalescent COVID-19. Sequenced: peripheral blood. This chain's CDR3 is CASSQQGTSGNTIYF. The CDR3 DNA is TGTGCCAGCAGCCAACAGGGTACCTCTGGAAACACCATATATTTT.